The 5 T cell receptor beta chains below all came from one sample that was sequenced in a study of blood T cell repertoires in acute mononucleosis. Whole-study results and caveats: GLC-BM-specific selection apparently combined TCR alpha and beta motifs.

Clones were read by immunoSEQ multiplex PCR, and TCRdb kept only the in-frame ones, dropping some. The profile covers some 1,800 clones, with 25% appearing a single time and around 25% taken by the ten largest. Time point: convalescence about 6 months (5-8 months) after acute presentation (visit 7). The sequenced sample was EBV GLC epitope tetramer+ CD8+ T cells sorted from PBMCs, obtained during convalescence from infectious mononucleosis. Regarding subset: CD8 T cells binding tetramer with EBV BMLF1 280-288 peptide (GLC-BM). The source of these receptors is a woman between 18 and 30 years old with infectious mononucleosis caused by EBV.

This clone was recorded many times. Other DNA variants within this sample encode the same CDR3. The chain has TRBV29-1 and TRBJ1-2; D is possibly TRBD1 (6 bases). The germline V gene encodes CDR1 SQVTM and CDR2 ANQGSEA. The CDR3 contains 12 residues. The V end was cut by 3 bases, the J end by 12 bases, with 17 bases between. This chain's CDR3 is CSVDGVGAGDTF. CDR3 DNA: TGCAGCGTTGACGGGGTGGGGGCTGGGGACACCTTC.

On this clone: A far larger clone is a single base away, which makes a read error likely. The chain employs TRBV19 and TRBJ2-1; 7 nucleotides align to TRBD1. The CDR3 is 14 amino acids. Germline V gene lookup returns CDR1 LNHDA and CDR2 SQIVND (reference sequence). The ends lost 9 bases at V and 2 bases at J; junction bases unmatched: 7. CDR3 region: CASRDSGAYNEQFF. CDR3 bases: TGTGCCAGCAGGGACAGCGGAGCCTACAATGAGCAGTTCTTC.

Many counts were recorded for this clone. A single base is all that separates this from a far larger clone, so a read error is likely. This CDR3 is also generated by other DNA sequences in the sample. The chain has TRBV23-1 and TRBJ1-2; possibly TRBD1 for D (5 bases). TRBV23-1 carries the ORF label, with uncertain function. CDR3 length equals 14 residues. Trimming left V 5 bases short and J 4 bases short, with 14 bases between. In nucleotides, the CDR3 is TGCGCCAGCAGTGAAGCGTCAGGGTCCTATGGCTACACCTTC. It yields the protein CASSEASGSYGYTF.

This clone was observed a few times. A much more abundant neighbour one base away suggests this may be a read error. This chain links TRBV5-4 with TRBJ1-4; possible D gene TRBD1, 6 bases. Between the trimmed V and J ends, which lost 0 bases and 7 bases, there was a span of 16 bases. The germline CDR1 and CDR2 sequences are SGHNT and YYREEE (reference sequence). The CDR3 contains 16 residues. The CDR3 loop is CASSLGAGAIGEKLFF. The DNA of the CDR3 is TGTGCCAGCAGCTTGGGTGCAGGGGCCATTGGTGAAAAACTGTTTTTT.

In this sample, this clone turned up a few times. The chain combines TRBV27 with TRBJ2-1; 10 bases map to TRBD2. CDR3 length equals 16 residues. Unmatched junction bases numbered 8, after V lost 6 bases and J lost 3 bases. Germline-derived CDR1 and CDR2 are MNHEY and SMNVEV (reference sequence). The CDR3 DNA reads TGTGCCAGCAGCGGGGAAGGACTAGCGGTCTACAATGAGCAGTTCTTC. Protein product: CASSGEGLAVYNEQFF.